A selection of T cell receptor beta chains follows, all from one sample in a study of blood T cell repertoires in COVID-19. The table came from immunoSEQ multiplex PCR; TCRdb's copy has only in-frame clones and leaves some out. The sample includes 200,000 to 250,000 clones, 70% to 90% of them seen just once. The sequencing sample was made of peripheral blood. The receptors shown here come from a woman in her sixties with active or convalescent COVID-19. Each CDR3 is given with its conserved first and last residue.

len | v_gene | CDR3aa
15 | TRBV15 | CATSRQGAWNTEAFF
14 | TRBV6-1 | CASSDWGPPYEQYF
16 | TRBV11-3 | CASSLEGLAGGKTQYF
15 | TRBV18 | CASSPTRDNNYGYTF
16 | TRBV19 | CASSMYRGQFLDGYTF
12 | TRBV29-1 | CSVENSGTEAFF
13 | TRBV6-5 | CARSGGDTGELFF
17 | TRBV21-1 | CASSRDRILSGANVLTF
16 | TRBV30 | CAWSRGLAGAPDTQYF
13 | TRBV12-3/TRBV12-4 | CASSSTSGFEQFF
18 | TRBV28 | CASSSRKRTGESTGELFF
16 | TRBV6-6 | CASSLGRGFSDQPQHF
17 | TRBV27 | CASSPFGTSGGSNEQFF
14 | TRBV7-9 | CASSLRSGDTEAFF
15 | TRBV4-1 | CASSQDDRVDQPQHF
15 | TRBV9 | CASSVGTGANTEAFF
15 | TRBV25-1 | CASRGDRGLTGELFF
20 | TRBV9 | CASSPLIPRGTPSGDTEAFF
13 | TRBV28 | CASSNPRNSPLHF
15 | TRBV12-5 | CASGLGQGDNQPQHF
11 | TRBV28 | CASGGNTEAFF
13 | TRBV3-1/TRBV3-2 | CASSQTVNTEAFF
15 | TRBV19 | CASSERGAPYNEQFF
16 | TRBV28 | CASSLLISALNQPQHF
18 | TRBV21-1 | CASSKAGTSGDLPNEQFF
15 | TRBV5-4 | CASSLARGAQNIQYF
14 | TRBV13 | CASSRGGLQETQYF
14 | TRBV15 | CATRADEKNYGYTF
12 | TRBV24-1 | CATSNRGKGYTF
14 | TRBV5-4 | CASSLAGVQDTQYF
15 | TRBV3-1/TRBV3-2 | CASSQSGQGNQPQHF
16 | TRBV5-1 | CASSFLSGGASDTQYF
15 | TRBV14 | CASSLTGTVTDTQYF
14 | TRBV11-2 | CASSPGGYQETQYF
13 | TRBV18 | CASSPLGTDTQYF
17 | TRBV4-1 | CASSPIFATRGGNTIYF
15 | TRBV4-1 | CASSQDLSPWRGQFF
15 | TRBV3-1/TRBV3-2 | CASSQVRDSIDTQYF
14 | TRBV5-6 | CASSLTARAYGYTF
14 | TRBV4-1 | CASSQDSGGGKLFF
17 | TRBV4-1 | CASTLLGDTRHTGELFF
12 | TRBV12-3/TRBV12-4 | CASSPTRGSAFF
18 | TRBV3-1/TRBV3-2 | CASSPTLRGNTHQETQYF
15 | TRBV10-3 | CAISEVAGDYNEQFF
18 | TRBV4-1 | CASSQDERGQGGMDEQFF
16 | TRBV7-9 | CASSSGTGGYNSPLHF
16 | TRBV7-8 | CASSPGRLATNEKLFF
15 | TRBV19 | CASSITGTAEGGYTF
17 | TRBV4-2 | CASSQHGTEKSSYGYTF
12 | TRBV29-1 | CSVAGANTEAFF